A single sample gave rise to the 24 T cell receptor beta chains below, sequenced in a study of OX40 agonist ivuxolimab in advanced cancers. Generated by immunoSEQ multiplex PCR, the TCRdb table keeps only in-frame clones and is missing some. Seen here are 40,000 to 50,000 clones, roughly 90% observed once, and the top ten hold approximately 0.97%. The source was CD4+ or CD8+ T cells sorted from blood, collected in a trial of the OX40 agonist ivuxolimab. Source of these receptors: an adult with an advanced solid tumor such as melanoma, head and neck, liver or kidney cancer.

This chain uses TRBV5-4 with TRBJ2-4; D is perhaps TRBD1 (6 bases). The CDR3 loop spans 16 amino acids. Trimming took 1 base from V and 3 from J, leaving 14 bases between them. Germline assignment: CDR1 SGHNT and CDR2 YYREEE (reference sequence). The CDR3 here is CASSLKDSPLKNIQYF. CDR3 nucleotide sequence: TGTGCCAGCAGCTTGAAGGACAGCCCCCTCAAAAACATTCAGTACTTC. The full variable domain, rest sourced from reference TRBV5-4 and TRBJ2-4, is ETGVTQSPTHLIKTRGQQVTLRCSSQSGHNTVSWYQQALGQGPQFIFQYYREEENGRGNFPPRFSGLQFPNYSSELNVNALELDDSALYLCASSLKDSPLKNIQYFGAGTRLSVL.

This CDR3 reads CASSTGGNTDTQYF. In nucleotides, the CDR3 is TGTGCCAGCAGTACGGGAGGGAACACAGATACGCAGTATTTT. The chain uses TRBV7-2 and TRBJ2-3, with 8 positions matching TRBD2. The CDR3 has 14 amino acids. Germline trimming cut 6 bases from V and 2 bases from J; bases unmatched to any gene: 4. CDR1 SGHTA and CDR2 FQGNSA come from the germline V gene.

This chain connects TRBV28 to TRBJ2-4; 9 bases map to TRBD2. V shed 5 bases, J shed 1 base, and the junction held 12 bases outside the gene matches. Germline V gene sequence: CDR1 MDHEN, CDR2 SYDVKM. The CDR3 is 18 residues long. CDR3 residues: CASSSPFRLAGAKNIQYF. CDR3 in DNA: TGTGCCAGCAGTAGCCCCTTCCGTCTAGCGGGGGCCAAAAACATTCAGTACTTC. The entire variable domain, with the rest obtained from reference TRBV28 and TRBJ2-4, is as follows: DVKVTQSSRYLVKRTGEKVFLECVQDMDHENMFWYRQDPGLGLRLIYFSYDVKMKEKGDIPEGYSVSREKKERFSLILESASTNQTSMYLCASSSPFRLAGAKNIQYFGAGTRLSVL.

The gene calls are TRBV10-3 and TRBJ1-3; D gene unclear. This CDR3 spans 12 amino acids. V was cut by 6 bases and J by 8 bases, with 11 bases left in between. Per the germline V gene, CDR1 is ENHRY and CDR2 is SYGVKD. In nucleotides, the CDR3 is TGTGCCATCAGCCCGCTTAAGGACACCATATATTTT. Protein product: CAISPLKDTIYF.

This chain links TRBV2 with TRBJ2-3; 8 bases match TRBD1. The CDR3 is 15 amino acids. V dropped 5 bases and J dropped 0; count of bases not matched to a gene: 4. Germline V gene lookup returns CDR1 SNHLY and CDR2 FYNNEI. This chain's CDR3 is CASSRQGTSTDTQYF. The CDR3 nucleotides are TGTGCCAGCAGTCGACAGGGGACTAGCACAGATACGCAGTATTTT.

The rearrangement uses TRBV28 and TRBJ1-5, with D unclear. This CDR3 has 11 residues. The V end lost 6 bases, the J end lost 7 bases, and 7 bases lay between the germline ends. Germline assignment: CDR1 MDHEN and CDR2 SYDVKM. The CDR3 reads CASRGEQPQHF. In DNA, the CDR3 is TGTGCCAGCAGGGGAGAACAGCCCCAGCATTTT. Complete variable domain (other parts from reference TRBV28 and TRBJ1-5): DVKVTQSSRYLVKRTGEKVFLECVQDMDHENMFWYRQDPGLGLRLIYFSYDVKMKEKGDIPEGYSVSREKKERFSLILESASTNQTSMYLCASRGEQPQHFGDGTRLSIL.

Here the CDR3 reads CASSLRPASGNTIYF. CDR3 DNA sequence: TGTGCCAGCAGTTTAAGGCCAGCTTCTGGAAACACCATATATTTT. The chain is built from TRBV27 and TRBJ1-3, with D uncertain. The CDR3 consists of 15 residues. Germline V gives CDR1 MNHEY, CDR2 SMNVEV (reference sequence). V was clipped by 2 bases and J by 1 base, with 9 bases between them.

The rearrangement uses TRBV9 and TRBJ2-7; a possible D gene is TRBD2 (6 bases). The CDR3 spans 14 residues. Germline CDR1 SGDLS, CDR2 YYNGEE. The V gene lost 2 bases and the J gene lost 2 bases, with 11 bases spanning the gap. This chain's CDR3 is CASSVLASPYEQYF. In DNA form, the CDR3 reads TGTGCCAGCAGCGTTCTAGCGTCTCCCTACGAGCAGTACTTC.

This sequence joins TRBV9 and TRBJ2-3; 8 positions agree with TRBD1. V dropped 2 bases and J dropped 4; count of bases not matched to a gene: 6. The CDR3 is 15 amino acids. Germline CDR1 is SGDLS and CDR2 is YYNGEE. CDR3 nucleotide sequence: TGTGCCAGCAGCGTGGCCGGACAGGGACCAGATACGCAGTATTTT. Protein sequence: CASSVAGQGPDTQYF.

The rearrangement joins TRBV6-5 to TRBJ1-5, with TRBD1 matching 9 bases. V was pared by 6 bases and J by 3 bases, with 6 bases of the junction left unmatched. CDR1 and CDR2 (germline): MNHEY, SVGAGI. The CDR3 covers 15 residues. CDR3: CASSRTGATNQPQHF. The CDR3 nucleotides are TGTGCCAGCAGCAGGACAGGGGCCACCAATCAGCCCCAGCATTTT.

This clone was seen a few times. CDR3 amino acids: CASSQDIVWGYTF. The CDR3 bases are TGTGCCAGCAGCCAAGACATCGTCTGGGGCTACACCTTC. The chain uses TRBV4-2 and TRBJ1-2; D ambiguous. From germline, CDR1 is LGHNA and CDR2 YNFKEQ. V dropped 0 bases and J dropped 8 bases, with 10 bases sitting between them. This CDR3 has 13 residues.

This chain connects TRBV5-6 to TRBJ2-7, with a weak D call TRBD1 (5 bases). This CDR3 is 14 amino acids long. Germline V gene sequence: CDR1 SGHDT, CDR2 YYEEEE. Trimming took off 3 bases at V and 6 bases at J, with 16 bases between the two ends. The CDR3 region is CASSSFQGSVEQYF. CDR3 DNA: TGTGCCAGCAGCTCATTTCAGGGTTCGGTCGAGCAGTACTTC. Drawing the rest from reference TRBV5-6 and TRBJ2-7, the complete variable domain is DAGVTQSPTHLIKTRGQQVTLRCSPKSGHDTVSWYQQALGQGPQFIFQYYEEEERQRGNFPDRFSGHQFPNYSSELNVNALLLGDSALYLCASSSFQGSVEQYFGPGTRLTVT.

Concerning this clone itself: This same CDR3 is encoded by further DNA sequences in the sample. The chain is built from TRBV7-9 and TRBJ1-2; maybe TRBD1 (6 bases). The CDR3 runs 14 residues. Trimming pared 4 bases from V and 8 bases from J, leaving 17 bases between. Germline loops: CDR1 SEHNR, CDR2 FQNEAQ (reference sequence). Here the CDR3 DNA reads TGTGCCAGCAGCTCCCTAGGGGGGGGCCACGGCTACACCTTC. Amino acid sequence: CASSSLGGGHGYTF.

V and J are TRBV28 and TRBJ1-1; 8 bases fit TRBD1. In germline, CDR1 is MDHEN, CDR2 SYDVKM. J gave up 9 bases and V 7 bases, and 10 bases lay outside the gene matches. There are 13 residues in the CDR3. The CDR3 loop reads CASKGTGRPQAFF. Here the CDR3 DNA reads TGTGCCAGCAAAGGGACAGGTCGGCCCCAAGCTTTCTTT.

The chain employs TRBV27 and TRBJ2-3; tentatively, D is TRBD2 (5 bases). This CDR3 is built from 12 residues. The V gene lost 2 bases and the J gene lost 5 bases, with 5 bases spanning the gap. Germline CDR1 reads MNHEY; CDR2 reads SMNVEV (reference sequence). CDR3 amino acids: CASSLEGDTQYF. In DNA, the CDR3 is TGTGCCAGCAGTTTAGAGGGAGATACGCAGTATTTT.

The chain employs TRBV7-9 and TRBJ2-2, with TRBD2 as a possible D gene (6 bases). The CDR3 totals 16 residues. V lost 5 bases and J 0 bases, leaving 13 bases between the germline ends. Per the germline V gene, CDR1 is SEHNR and CDR2 is FQNEAQ (reference sequence). DNA of the CDR3: TGTGCCAGCAGCACTCAGCGGGCCACGAACACCGGGGAGCTGTTTTTT. Translating gives CASSTQRATNTGELFF.

This sequence joins TRBV7-9 and TRBJ2-1, with 7 positions matching TRBD2. The germline V gene has CDR1 SEHNR and CDR2 FQNEAQ (reference sequence). V lost 1 base and J lost 5; bases outside the gene matches: 2. This CDR3 has 14 amino acids. CDR3 DNA sequence: TGTGCCAGCAGCTTAGGGCTAGCGGACAATGAGCAGTTCTTC. Its protein is CASSLGLADNEQFF.

The sample holds one count of this clone. This chain joins TRBV11-2 and TRBJ2-1, with TRBD1 matching over 8 bases. The CDR3 is 16 residues long. V lost 5 bases and J lost 0; bases outside the gene matches: 6. CDR1 and CDR2 from the germline V gene are SGHAT and FQNNGV. CDR3 region: CASSQGATSSYNEQFF. The CDR3 DNA reads as TGTGCCAGCAGCCAGGGGGCGACCAGCTCCTACAATGAGCAGTTCTTC.

A few counts support this clone. The chain has TRBV6-1 and TRBJ2-7; D uncertain. This CDR3 has 15 amino acids. V was pared by 1 base and J by 4 bases, with 14 bases between. Germline V CDR1 and CDR2: MNHNS, SASEGT. CDR3 DNA: TGTGCCAGCAGTGAAGGGTCGAGTCCATTTTACGAGCAGTACTTC. Protein sequence: CASSEGSSPFYEQYF.

J is TRBJ2-7 and V is TRBV6-6; 11 bases are shared with TRBD2. The CDR3 is 13 amino acids. Trimming cost V 8 bases and J 3 bases; bases outside gene matches: 3. In germline, CDR1 is MNHNY, CDR2 SVGAGI (reference sequence). The CDR3 DNA sequence: TGTGCCAGCCTTGGGACTAGCGGCTACGAGCAGTACTTC. It translates to CASLGTSGYEQYF.

This clone was seen once. This rearrangement joins TRBV7-2 to TRBJ2-2; D might be TRBD2 (6 bases). V lost 5 bases and J lost 1, with 14 bases in between. The CDR3 covers 16 residues. The germline V gene has CDR1 SGHTA and CDR2 FQGNSA. CDR3 in DNA: TGTGCCAGCAGCCCCCGGACTATCCTGAACACCGGGGAGCTGTTTTTT. Its translation is CASSPRTILNTGELFF.

V is TRBV2 and J is TRBJ2-2, with TRBD1 matching over 9 bases. With V trimmed by 3 bases and J by 4 bases, 3 bases remained unmatched. CDR3 length: 15 amino acids. Per germline, CDR1 SNHLY and CDR2 FYNNEI. The DNA of the CDR3 is TGTGCCAGCAGTGATGACAGGGGGGCCACCGGGGAGCTGTTTTTT. Translation: CASSDDRGATGELFF.

Turning to this clone: The sample carries other DNA sequences with the same CDR3. V gene TRBV29-1 combines with J gene TRBJ2-7, with 14 bases identical to TRBD2. Germline V lookup: CDR1 SQVTM, CDR2 ANQGSEA. The CDR3 extends over 14 amino acids. J was trimmed by 4 bases and V by 4 bases; bases with no gene match: 3. The CDR3 spells CSVGTSGGSYEQYF. Written as DNA, the CDR3 is TGCAGCGTTGGGACTAGCGGGGGGTCTTACGAGCAGTACTTC.

V and J are TRBV11-2 and TRBJ1-1; possibly TRBD1 for D (5 bases). Germline V gene lookup returns CDR1 SGHAT and CDR2 FQNNGV. The CDR3 is made up of 14 amino acids. Between the trimmed V and J ends, which lost 6 bases and 0 bases, there was a span of 11 bases. CDR3 nucleotides: TGTGCCAGCAGAAAGGGGAGGGTGAACACTGAAGCTTTCTTT. Translation: CASRKGRVNTEAFF.